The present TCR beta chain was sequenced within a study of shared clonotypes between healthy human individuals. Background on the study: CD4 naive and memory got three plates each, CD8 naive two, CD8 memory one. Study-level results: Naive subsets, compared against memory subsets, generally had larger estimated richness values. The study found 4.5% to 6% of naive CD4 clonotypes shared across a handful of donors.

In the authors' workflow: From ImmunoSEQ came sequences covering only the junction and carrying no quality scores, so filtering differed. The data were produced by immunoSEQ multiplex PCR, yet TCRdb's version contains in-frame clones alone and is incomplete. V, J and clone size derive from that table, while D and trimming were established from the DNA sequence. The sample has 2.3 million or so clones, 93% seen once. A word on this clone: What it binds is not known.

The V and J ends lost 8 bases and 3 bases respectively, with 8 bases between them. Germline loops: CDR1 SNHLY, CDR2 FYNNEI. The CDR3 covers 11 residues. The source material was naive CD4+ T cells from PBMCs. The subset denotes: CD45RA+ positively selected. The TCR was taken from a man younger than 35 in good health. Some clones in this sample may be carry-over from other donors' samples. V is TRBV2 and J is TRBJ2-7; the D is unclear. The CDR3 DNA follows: TGTGCCAGCCTTCTAAGCTACGAGCAGTACTTC. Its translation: CASLLSYEQYF.